What follows are 25 T cell receptor beta chains derived from one specimen sequenced in a study of shared clonotypes between healthy human individuals. Using immunoSEQ multiplex PCR, the repertoire was profiled, and TCRdb retains in-frame clones only, with some absent. The sample contains some 700,000 clones, about 90% of which appear only once. Specimen: memory CD8+ T cells from PBMCs. The sample's subset: CD45RO+ cells pooled with CCR7-negative TemRA cells. The receptor source for this set is a man younger than 30 in good health. Some clones in this sample may be carry-over from other donors' samples.

The chain is built from TRBV29-1 and TRBJ2-2, with 9 positions matching TRBD1. V trimming: 7 bases; J trimming: 6 bases; junction bases outside the gene matches: 6. Germline V gives CDR1 SQVTM, CDR2 ANQGSEA. This CDR3 has 13 amino acids. The CDR3 DNA is TGCAGCGCCCGACAGGGGGAAGCCGGGGAGCTGTTTTTT. Translated: CSARQGEAGELFF.

The chain recombines TRBV29-1 with TRBJ1-6, with TRBD1 as a possible D gene (5 bases). Germline V CDR1 and CDR2: SQVTM, ANQGSEA. The CDR3 length is 13 residues. Trimming took 6 bases from V and 8 from J, leaving 14 bases between them. In DNA form, the CDR3 reads TGCAGCGTCCGGGACGGGGATTATTCACCCCTCCACTTT. Its protein product is CSVRDGDYSPLHF.

This chain joins TRBV5-4 and TRBJ2-7; maybe TRBD2 (6 bases). The germline gives CDR1 SGHNT, CDR2 YYREEE (reference sequence). This CDR3 is 17 amino acids long. The V end was cut by 0 bases, the J end by 6 bases, with 22 bases between. The CDR3 is CASSLDWGPGGAGEQYF. In nucleotides, the CDR3 is TGTGCCAGCAGCTTGGATTGGGGCCCCGGAGGGGCTGGCGAGCAGTACTTC.

The chain employs TRBV27 and TRBJ2-7, with D possibly TRBD2 on 7 matching bases. V was trimmed by 2 bases and J by 9 bases, leaving 20 bases between them. The CDR3 has 15 residues. In germline, CDR1 is MNHEY, CDR2 SMNVEV (reference sequence). CDR3 protein: CASSLRGGGLLGQYF. The CDR3, as DNA: TGTGCCAGCAGTTTAAGGGGGGGTGGATTGTTAGGGCAGTACTTC.

The gene calls are TRBV29-1 and TRBJ1-2; D gene uncertain. Trimming cost V 5 bases and J 0 bases, with 10 bases left between them. The CDR3 is made up of 13 amino acids. The germline V gene encodes CDR1 SQVTM and CDR2 ANQGSEA. In DNA form, the CDR3 reads TGCAGCGTTACCCTCCGGGCTAACTATGGCTACACCTTC. Its protein is CSVTLRANYGYTF.

V gene TRBV5-6 combines with J gene TRBJ2-3; 13 bases agree with TRBD2. Germline CDR1 reads SGHDT; CDR2 reads YYEEEE. V dropped 3 bases and J dropped 3; count of bases not matched to a gene: 7. There are 17 residues in the CDR3. CDR3 nucleotides: TGTGCCAGCAGCTCCTCCCTGACTAGCGGGAGGACAGATACGCAGTATTTT. Translated: CASSSSLTSGRTDTQYF.

The chain carries TRBV27 and TRBJ2-5, with 8 bases aligning to TRBD1. With the DNA end fitting TRBJ2-7 better, the J assignment may be wrong. Germline CDR1 reads MNHEY; CDR2 reads SMNVEV (reference sequence). This CDR3 is built from 15 residues. The CDR3 loop reads CASSRIGPGQDEQYF. The CDR3 coding sequence is TGTGCCAGCAGCCGTATTGGGCCGGGACAGGACGAGCAGTACTTC.

The rearrangement uses TRBV28 and TRBJ2-1; no definite D call. Between the trimmed V and J ends, which lost 4 bases and 4 bases, there was a span of 20 bases. Germline V gives CDR1 MDHEN, CDR2 SYDVKM. CDR3 size: 17 residues. This CDR3 reads CASSSSTGRPQYNEQFF. CDR3 in DNA: TGTGCCAGCAGTTCCTCTACGGGCAGACCACAGTACAATGAGCAGTTCTTC.

The chain links TRBV28 to TRBJ2-7; D remains unclear. CDR3 length equals 18 residues. Germline CDR1 is MDHEN and CDR2 is SYDVKM. V was cut by 1 base and J by 2 bases, with 21 bases left in between. CDR3 protein: CASSLFKGLNSQPYEQYF. CDR3 nucleotides: TGTGCCAGCAGTTTATTTAAGGGTCTGAACAGCCAGCCCTACGAGCAGTACTTC.

The V gene is TRBV28, the J gene TRBJ1-5; no firm D call. This CDR3 contains 15 residues. V lost 6 bases and J 6 bases, leaving 18 bases between the germline ends. CDR1 MDHEN and CDR2 SYDVKM come from the germline V gene. The CDR3 spells CASSLFGLAGQPQHF. CDR3 DNA: TGTGCCAGCAGCCTATTTGGGCTGGCGGGTCAGCCCCAGCATTTT.

This chain joins TRBV6-1 and TRBJ1-1; no clear D. This CDR3 region has 15 residues. Per the germline V gene, CDR1 is MNHNS and CDR2 is SASEGT. Trimming took off 1 base at V and 4 bases at J, with 13 bases between the two ends. The CDR3 sequence is CASSEERILPTEAFF. The CDR3 nucleotides are TGTGCCAGCAGTGAAGAAAGGATTTTACCCACTGAAGCTTTCTTT.

The V gene is TRBV28, the J gene TRBJ1-3; tentative D call: TRBD1 (6 bases). Between the trimmed V and J ends, which lost 3 bases and 0 bases, there was a span of 12 bases. Per germline, CDR1 MDHEN and CDR2 SYDVKM. The CDR3 sequence is 16 residues long. The CDR3 reads CASSLVGAYSGNTIYF. The CDR3 DNA sequence: TGTGCCAGCAGTTTGGTGGGGGCCTACTCTGGAAACACCATATATTTT.

The chain couples TRBV7-9 to TRBJ1-1; possibly TRBD1 for D (5 bases). The ends were cut back, 2 bases at V and 4 bases at J, with 17 bases in the middle. The germline CDR1 and CDR2 sequences are SEHNR and FQNEAQ (reference sequence). The CDR3 extends over 16 amino acids. The chain's CDR3 is CASSLRIGTDVTEAFF. The CDR3 nucleotides are TGTGCCAGCAGCTTAAGGATTGGGACCGACGTCACTGAAGCTTTCTTT.

This chain uses TRBV14 with TRBJ2-7; TRBD2 aligns across 7 bases. J lost 6 bases, V lost 2 bases, and 7 bases had no gene match. Germline loops: CDR1 SGHDN, CDR2 FVKESK. The CDR3 length is 14 residues. CDR3 DNA sequence: TGTGCCAGCAGCCAATTAGGTCCGGGGGGCGAGCAGTACTTC. Residues: CASSQLGPGGEQYF.

V usage is TRBV30 and J usage is TRBJ1-1; 9 bases agree with TRBD1. Per germline, CDR1 GTSNPN and CDR2 SVGIG (reference sequence). V trimming: 8 bases; J trimming: 3 bases; junction bases outside the gene matches: 13. CDR3 size: 15 residues. The CDR3 is CAQSSYRGPHTEAFF. Written as DNA, the CDR3 is TGTGCCCAATCGTCATACAGGGGGCCTCACACTGAAGCTTTCTTT.

The J gene is TRBJ2-2, the V gene TRBV27; the D gene is possibly TRBD2 (5 bases). Germline V CDR1 and CDR2: MNHEY, SMNVEV (reference sequence). V dropped 5 bases and J dropped 5 bases, with 21 bases sitting between them. The CDR3 has 17 amino acids. The CDR3 nucleotides read TGTGCCAGCAGTCCAGATCCGGCGAGGGAATGGACCGGGGAGCTGTTTTTT. Protein product: CASSPDPAREWTGELFF.

Of note for this clone: A read error is likely here: a far larger clone is one base away. Other DNA sequences in the sample encode the same CDR3. The chain couples TRBV7-9 to TRBJ2-2, with D unclear. The germline V gene encodes CDR1 SEHNR and CDR2 FQNEAQ (reference sequence). The length of the CDR3 is 15 residues. Trimming removed 0 bases from V and 2 bases from J, with 7 bases in between. As DNA, the CDR3 is TGTGCCAGCAGCTTAGCGAACAGAAACACCGGGGAGCTGTTTTTT. It codes for CASSLANRNTGELFF.

J is TRBJ1-1 and V is TRBV27; 7 bases match TRBD1. There are 17 residues in the CDR3. Per the germline V gene, CDR1 is MNHEY and CDR2 is SMNVEV (reference sequence). The V and J ends lost 7 bases and 7 bases, in that order; junction bases with no gene match: 21. For the CDR3, the DNA is TGTGCCAGCATTGAGAATGCACACGAAAAACAGGGGTTTGAAGCTTTCTTT. It specifies CASIENAHEKQGFEAFF.

The CDR3 sequence: CASSPPIAGGPYNEQFF. For the CDR3, the DNA is TGTGCCAGCAGCCCTCCCATAGCGGGAGGCCCCTACAATGAGCAGTTCTTC. The genes are TRBV7-2 and TRBJ2-1; 10 nucleotides align to TRBD2. V shed 5 bases, J shed 2 bases, and the junction held 9 bases outside the gene matches. Germline values: CDR1 SGHTA, CDR2 FQGNSA. The CDR3 has 17 residues.

The V and J genes are TRBV7-2 and TRBJ2-7; D is uncertain. The CDR3 is 12 residues long. CDR1 SGHTA and CDR2 FQGNSA come from the germline V gene. V lost 3 bases, J lost 5 bases, and 8 bases lay in between. CDR3 in DNA: TGTGCCAGCAGCTTGCTTTTTAACGAGCAGTACTTC. As protein: CASSLLFNEQYF.

The gene calls are TRBV27 and TRBJ2-1; D is unclear. Trimming took off 0 bases at V and 2 bases at J, with 8 bases between the two ends. The germline CDR1 and CDR2 sequences are MNHEY and SMNVEV (reference sequence). The CDR3 is made up of 15 amino acids. In nucleotides, the CDR3 is TGTGCCAGCAGTTTATCACAAGACCCCTACAATGAGCAGTTCTTC. This sequence encodes CASSLSQDPYNEQFF.

The J gene is TRBJ2-1, the V gene TRBV25-1; D uncertain. V lost 3 bases to trimming and J lost 3 bases, with 6 bases between them. The germline V gene has CDR1 MGHDK and CDR2 SYGVNS. The CDR3 is 13 amino acids. CDR3 amino acids: CASSDLSYNEQFF. The CDR3 DNA sequence: TGTGCCAGCAGTGACCTCAGCTACAATGAGCAGTTCTTC.

V usage is TRBV25-1 and J usage is TRBJ2-5; TRBD2 is a possible D gene (5 bases). Germline assignment: CDR1 MGHDK and CDR2 SYGVNS. V was trimmed by 8 bases and J by 7 bases, leaving 14 bases between them. The CDR3 runs 12 residues. The CDR3 DNA reads as TGTGCCAGCCGGGGTTCGTCTGTGACCCAGTACTTC. Translated, it gives CASRGSSVTQYF. The full variable domain, in which reference TRBV25-1 and TRBJ2-5 provide the parts outside the CDR3, is EADIYQTPRYLVIGTGKKITLECSQTMGHDKMYWYQQDPGMELHLIHYSYGVNSTEKGDLSSESTVSRIRTEHFPLTLESARPSHTSQYLCASRGSSVTQYFGPGTRLLVL.

This chain uses TRBV19 with TRBJ2-7; 7 nucleotides line up with TRBD1. This CDR3 has 14 amino acids. In germline, CDR1 is LNHDA, CDR2 SQIVND (reference sequence). Trimming at V came to 3 bases and at J to 6 bases, leaving 8 bases not matched to a gene. In DNA, the CDR3 is TGTGCCAGTAGTATCAGACCGGGACAGCGCGAGCAGTACTTC. It specifies CASSIRPGQREQYF.

The chain has TRBV19 and TRBJ2-7, with 8 positions matching TRBD2. Germline-derived CDR1 and CDR2 are LNHDA and SQIVND (reference sequence). The CDR3 covers 15 residues. Germline trimming cut 4 bases from V and 7 bases from J; bases unmatched to any gene: 12. CDR3 region: CASSNGAGALREQYF. CDR3 sequence (DNA): TGTGCCAGTAGTAATGGAGCGGGAGCCCTACGAGAGCAGTACTTC.